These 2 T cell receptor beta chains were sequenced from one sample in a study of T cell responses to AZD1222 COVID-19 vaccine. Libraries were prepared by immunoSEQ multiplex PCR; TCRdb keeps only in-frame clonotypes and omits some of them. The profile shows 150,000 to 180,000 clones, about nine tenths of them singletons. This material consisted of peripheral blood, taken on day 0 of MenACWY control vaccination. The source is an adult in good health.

Written as DNA, the CDR3 is TGTGCCAGCAGCTTGGGGGTGACAGGGCCCTACGAGCAGTACGTC. It specifies CASSLGVTGPYEQYV. V gene TRBV5-4 combines with J gene TRBJ2-7; 7 bases agree with TRBD1. The V gene's germline CDR1 is SGHNT and CDR2 YYREEE (reference sequence). V gave up 0 bases and J gave up 2 bases; unmatched junction bases: 5. This CDR3 is built from 15 residues.

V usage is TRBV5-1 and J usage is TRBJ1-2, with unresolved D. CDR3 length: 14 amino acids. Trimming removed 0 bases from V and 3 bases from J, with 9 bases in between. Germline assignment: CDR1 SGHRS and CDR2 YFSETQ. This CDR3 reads CASSLDSPDYGYTF. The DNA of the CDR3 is TGCGCCAGCAGCTTGGATTCTCCGGACTATGGCTACACCTTC.